These T cell receptor beta chains were read from a single sample in a study of blood T cell repertoires in COVID-19. Profiled with immunoSEQ multiplex PCR; TCRdb holds only in-frame clones, not every one. The sample contains 150,000 or so clones, roughly 90% of which appear only once. Sequencing used peripheral blood. These receptors were taken from a man aged 55 to 70 with active or convalescent COVID-19. CDR3s include the opening cysteine and the closing phenylalanine or tryptophan. A D gene is named only where the DNA matches it firmly. A row's size may be missing; if present it is once, few, many or a size class.

V gene: TRBV11-1
J gene: TRBJ2-5
D gene: TRBD2
clone size: -
CDR3 DNA: TGTGCCAGCAGCTTAGTAGGTAGCGGGGGACAAGAGACCCAGTACTTC
CDR3 protein: CASSLVGSGGQETQYF

V gene: TRBV29-1
J gene: TRBJ1-2
D gene: -
clone size: -
CDR3 DNA: TGCAGCGTTAGGGGTGGCTACTATGGCTACACCTTC
CDR3 protein: CSVRGGYYGYTF

V gene: TRBV28
J gene: TRBJ2-6
D gene: -
clone size: -
CDR3 DNA: TGTGCCAGCAGTCCGTCACCGACAGCCCTCTCTGGGGCCAACGTCCTGACTTTC
CDR3 protein: CASSPSPTALSGANVLTF

V gene: TRBV2
J gene: TRBJ1-1
D gene: -
clone size: -
CDR3 DNA: TGTGCCAGCAGATCCGACTGGAGGGACACTGAAGCTTTCTTT
CDR3 protein: CASRSDWRDTEAFF

V gene: TRBV27
J gene: TRBJ2-1
D gene: -
clone size: -
CDR3 DNA: TGTGCCAGCAGTTTAGGGAGTGCCTACAATGAGCAGTTCTTC
CDR3 protein: CASSLGSAYNEQFF

V gene: TRBV7-8
J gene: TRBJ2-7
D gene: TRBD1
clone size: -
CDR3 DNA: TGTGCCAGCACCCCGGGACAGGCCGCCTACGAGCAGTACTTC
CDR3 protein: CASTPGQAAYEQYF

V gene: TRBV27
J gene: TRBJ2-5
D gene: TRBD2
clone size: -
CDR3 DNA: TGTGCCAGCAGTCCCTGGGGGGGAGGAGGGCGGGAGACCCAGTACTTC
CDR3 protein: CASSPWGGGGRETQYF

V gene: TRBV19
J gene: TRBJ2-3
D gene: TRBD2
clone size: -
CDR3 DNA: TGTGCCAGTAGTATAACCACGCGGGGGGTGGCTACAGATACGCAGTATTTT
CDR3 protein: CASSITTRGVATDTQYF

V gene: TRBV28
J gene: TRBJ1-5
D gene: -
clone size: -
CDR3 DNA: TGTGCCAGCAGTTTACGGCAGCCCCAGCATTTT
CDR3 protein: CASSLRQPQHF

V gene: TRBV3-1/TRBV3-2
J gene: TRBJ1-4
D gene: -
clone size: -
CDR3 DNA: TGTGCCAGCAGCCAGACCGGGGGGTCGGGAGAAAAACTGTTTTTT
CDR3 protein: CASSQTGGSGEKLFF

V gene: TRBV7-9
J gene: TRBJ2-7
D gene: -
clone size: -
CDR3 DNA: TGTGCCAGCAGGCTCCTAGCGTTTCCAACCTACGAGCAGTACTTC
CDR3 protein: CASRLLAFPTYEQYF

V gene: TRBV18
J gene: TRBJ2-6
D gene: TRBD1
clone size: -
CDR3 DNA: TGTGCCAGCTCACCAGACAGGGTCTCTGGGGCCAACGTCCTGACTTTC
CDR3 protein: CASSPDRVSGANVLTF

V gene: TRBV7-2
J gene: TRBJ2-2
D gene: -
clone size: few
CDR3 DNA: TGTGCCAGCAGCTCCCGTCTGACCGGGGAGCTGTTTTTT
CDR3 protein: CASSSRLTGELFF

V gene: TRBV21-1
J gene: TRBJ1-1
D gene: -
clone size: -
CDR3 DNA: TGTGCCAGCAGCAAAGGAGGAAGCATGAACACTGAAGCTTTCTTT
CDR3 protein: CASSKGGSMNTEAFF

V gene: TRBV7-6
J gene: TRBJ2-7
D gene: TRBD1
clone size: -
CDR3 DNA: TGTGCCAGCAGCTTCGACAGGGATCGCGAGCAGTACTTC
CDR3 protein: CASSFDRDREQYF

V gene: TRBV5-4
J gene: TRBJ2-5
D gene: -
clone size: -
CDR3 DNA: TGTGCCAGCAGCTTGGCAAAGGGGCGGCAAGAGACCCAGTACTTC
CDR3 protein: CASSLAKGRQETQYF

V gene: TRBV3-1/TRBV3-2
J gene: TRBJ2-1
D gene: TRBD2
clone size: -
CDR3 DNA: TGTGCCAGCAGCCCCCGGGGTAGCGGGAAAAGCTCCTACAATGAGCAGTTCTTC
CDR3 protein: CASSPRGSGKSSYNEQFF

V gene: TRBV19
J gene: TRBJ1-6
D gene: -
clone size: -
CDR3 DNA: TGTGCCAGAAGACAGATCTATAATTCACCCCTCCACTTT
CDR3 protein: CARRQIYNSPLHF

V gene: TRBV9
J gene: TRBJ2-7
D gene: TRBD1
clone size: few
CDR3 DNA: TGTGCCAGCAGCGTAGGGGACAGGGGGCCCTACGAGCAGTACTTC
CDR3 protein: CASSVGDRGPYEQYF

V gene: TRBV19
J gene: TRBJ1-5
D gene: TRBD1
clone size: -
CDR3 DNA: TGTGCCAGTAGTAGGGACAGGGGGCCCTATAGCAATCAGCCCCAGCATTTT
CDR3 protein: CASSRDRGPYSNQPQHF

V gene: TRBV5-6
J gene: TRBJ2-1
D gene: -
clone size: -
CDR3 DNA: TGTGCCAGCAGCTTGTCCGGCGTCACGGGGGTTGAGCAGTTCTTC
CDR3 protein: CASSLSGVTGVEQFF

V gene: TRBV6-1
J gene: TRBJ1-5
D gene: TRBD1
clone size: -
CDR3 DNA: TGTGCCAGCAGTGAGGGACAGGGGCGGGTCAATCAGCCCCAGCATTTT
CDR3 protein: CASSEGQGRVNQPQHF

V gene: TRBV5-1
J gene: TRBJ1-2
D gene: TRBD1
clone size: few
CDR3 DNA: TGCGCCAGCAGCGCCGGGACAGGGCCTATCGCGACCTTC
CDR3 protein: CASSAGTGPIATF

V gene: TRBV6-6
J gene: TRBJ1-2
D gene: -
clone size: -
CDR3 DNA: TGTGCCAGCAGTTCTCAGACTAACTATGGCTACACCTTC
CDR3 protein: CASSSQTNYGYTF

V gene: TRBV6-5
J gene: TRBJ2-7
D gene: TRBD1
clone size: -
CDR3 DNA: TGTGCCAGCAGCCGTACCGGGACAGGCCTCTACGAGCAGTACTTC
CDR3 protein: CASSRTGTGLYEQYF

V gene: TRBV19
J gene: TRBJ2-1
D gene: -
clone size: -
CDR3 DNA: TGTGCCAGTAGTATAGGTCTCAATGAGCAGTTCTTC
CDR3 protein: CASSIGLNEQFF

V gene: TRBV7-9
J gene: TRBJ2-7
D gene: -
clone size: few
CDR3 DNA: TGTGCCAGCACCCTGGGGCAAACCTACGAGCAGTACTTC
CDR3 protein: CASTLGQTYEQYF

V gene: TRBV27
J gene: TRBJ2-2
D gene: -
clone size: -
CDR3 DNA: TGTGCCAGCAGTCCTTCGAACACCGGGGAGCTGTTTTTT
CDR3 protein: CASSPSNTGELFF

V gene: TRBV23-1
J gene: TRBJ2-1
D gene: -
clone size: -
CDR3 DNA: TGCGCCAGCAGCCCAATGAGGGTTCACAATGAGCAGTTCTTC
CDR3 protein: CASSPMRVHNEQFF

V gene: TRBV6-5
J gene: TRBJ2-7
D gene: TRBD1
clone size: -
CDR3 DNA: TGTGCCAGCAGCCAACAGGGGAACTTCCTCTACGAGCAGTACTTC
CDR3 protein: CASSQQGNFLYEQYF

V gene: TRBV2
J gene: TRBJ2-2
D gene: TRBD1
clone size: -
CDR3 DNA: TGTGCCAGCACCCCCCAGGGGGCCGACACCGGGGAGCTGTTTTTT
CDR3 protein: CASTPQGADTGELFF

V gene: TRBV29-1
J gene: TRBJ2-7
D gene: TRBD2
clone size: once
CDR3 DNA: TGCAGCGCCGCGGTGGCCTCCAGCGGGGGGAACGAGCAGTACTTC
CDR3 protein: CSAAVASSGGNEQYF

V gene: TRBV6-5
J gene: TRBJ2-1
D gene: TRBD1
clone size: once
CDR3 DNA: TGTGCCAGCGGGACAGGGGGCTTTGAGCAGTTCTTC
CDR3 protein: CASGTGGFEQFF

V gene: TRBV27
J gene: TRBJ1-2
D gene: TRBD1
clone size: -
CDR3 DNA: TGTGCCAGCAGCCCGGACAGGGCGCTATCCTATGGCTACACCTTC
CDR3 protein: CASSPDRALSYGYTF

V gene: TRBV4-2
J gene: TRBJ1-5
D gene: TRBD1
clone size: -
CDR3 DNA: TGTGCCAGCAGCCAAGGGGGCCGGGACAGGGTAGTGAGTCAGCCCCAGCATTTT
CDR3 protein: CASSQGGRDRVVSQPQHF

V gene: TRBV6-5
J gene: TRBJ2-2
D gene: TRBD2
clone size: -
CDR3 DNA: TGTGCCAGCAGTTACACGTGGCTAGCGGGGGCCGGGGAGCTGTTTTTT
CDR3 protein: CASSYTWLAGAGELFF

V gene: TRBV29-1
J gene: TRBJ1-5
D gene: -
clone size: -
CDR3 DNA: TGCAGCGTTGTTTGGGCCGGCGGGGCGAATCAGCCCCAGCATTTT
CDR3 protein: CSVVWAGGANQPQHF

V gene: TRBV3-1/TRBV3-2
J gene: TRBJ2-1
D gene: -
clone size: once
CDR3 DNA: TGTGCCAGCAGCTCAGGACTTCAAAATGAGCAGTTCTTC
CDR3 protein: CASSSGLQNEQFF

V gene: TRBV5-1
J gene: TRBJ2-7
D gene: -
clone size: -
CDR3 DNA: TGCGCCAGCAGCTTAGAGCGTGGCTACGAGCAGTACTTC
CDR3 protein: CASSLERGYEQYF

V gene: TRBV5-1
J gene: TRBJ2-2
D gene: -
clone size: -
CDR3 DNA: TGCGCCAGCAGCGTCGACTACACCGGGGAGCTGTTTTTT
CDR3 protein: CASSVDYTGELFF

V gene: TRBV3-1/TRBV3-2
J gene: TRBJ2-5
D gene: TRBD1
clone size: -
CDR3 DNA: TGTGCCAGCAGCCAAGATCCGGACAGGGGCCAAGAGACCCAGTACTTC
CDR3 protein: CASSQDPDRGQETQYF

V gene: TRBV7-9
J gene: TRBJ1-6
D gene: -
clone size: -
CDR3 DNA: TGTGCCAGCAGCTCGCCTCTCGGTGGCGGAATCAATTCACCCCTCCACTTT
CDR3 protein: CASSSPLGGGINSPLHF

V gene: TRBV19
J gene: TRBJ2-3
D gene: -
clone size: -
CDR3 DNA: TGTGCCAGTAGCCCTAGGGGTGGGCGCACAGATACGCAGTATTTT
CDR3 protein: CASSPRGGRTDTQYF